A single sample is the source of the 29 T cell receptor beta chains below, sequenced in a study of T cells expressing NK-cell markers. Reprocessing the 5' RACE reads, TCRdb reports a single entry for every CDR3 protein and omits DNA. Its table lists 130,000 to 150,000 distinct CDR3 sequences. Material: blood T cells: a sorted CD56 or NKG2C T cell subset, CD4+ or CD8+ T cells, or bulk PBMC T cells (not recorded which). The source is a man between 18 and 29 years old in good health.

The chain has TRBV7-9 and TRBJ2-1; there is no DNA to check the TCRdb D call of TRBD2. The germline CDR1 and CDR2 sequences are SEHNR and FQNEAQ (reference sequence). The CDR3 totals 16 residues. CDR3 sequence: CASTKPSSGGVAEQFF.

The chain combines TRBV5-1 with TRBJ2-2; TCRdb's D call of TRBD1 is untestable without DNA. The germline V gene encodes CDR1 SGHRS and CDR2 YFSETQ. The CDR3 is 16 residues long. This CDR3 is CASSLGPGTDTGELFF.

This sequence joins TRBV6-5 and TRBJ1-2. The CDR3 totals 14 residues. CDR1 MNHEY and CDR2 SVGAGI come from the germline V gene. CDR3 sequence: CASSYYAANYGYTF.

The chain has TRBV6-1 and TRBJ2-2; the TCRdb call, TRBD2, lacks DNA for checking. This CDR3 has 17 residues. Looked up from germline, CDR1 is MNHNS and CDR2 is SASEGT. CDR3 loop: CASSKYPGGPNTGELFF.

The CDR3 loop reads CASSLGGPGREEKLFF. The chain recombines TRBV11-2 with TRBJ1-4. Germline CDR1 and CDR2: SGHAT and FQNNGV. This CDR3 comprises 16 residues.

The chain couples TRBV5-1 to TRBJ2-1; TCRdb lists TRBD1, though no DNA is available to test this call. From germline, CDR1 is SGHRS and CDR2 YFSETQ. The CDR3 spans 17 residues. The CDR3 reads CASSLLAQGAVYNEQFF. Full variable domain (missing parts from reference TRBV5-1 and TRBJ2-1): KAGVTQTPRYLIKTRGQQVTLSCSPISGHRSVSWYQQTPGQGLQFLFEYFSETQRNKGNFPGRFSGRQFSNSRSEMNVSTLELGDSALYLCASSLLAQGAVYNEQFFGPGTRLTVL.

The CDR3: CASSRADYEQYF. This chain links TRBV7-9 with TRBJ2-7. The germline V gene has CDR1 SEHNR and CDR2 FQNEAQ (reference sequence). The CDR3 is 12 amino acids.

J is TRBJ2-5 and V is TRBV29-1; TCRdb designates TRBD1, a call that cannot be tested without DNA. The CDR3 runs to 15 residues. CDR1 is SQVTM, CDR2 ANQGSEA, per germline. CDR3 sequence reads: CSVEYRDSVQETQYF.

The chain joins TRBV19 to TRBJ2-3; the TCRdb call, TRBD2, lacks DNA for checking. Germline CDR1 LNHDA, CDR2 SQIVND (reference sequence). CDR3 size: 14 residues. CDR3 sequence reads: CASSPGLVGDTQYF.

The V and J genes are TRBV6-5 and TRBJ2-2. Germline V CDR1 and CDR2: MNHEY, SVGAGI. CDR3 length: 16 amino acids. The chain's CDR3 is CASSYRQLANTGELFF.

The rearrangement links TRBV29-1 to TRBJ2-4. This CDR3 spans 12 amino acids. CDR1 is SQVTM, CDR2 ANQGSEA, per germline. CDR3 protein: CSVGTSENIQYF. The full variable domain, rest sourced from reference TRBV29-1 and TRBJ2-4, is SAVISQKPSRDICQRGTSLTIQCQVDSQVTMMFWYRQQPGQSLTLIATANQGSEATYESGFVIDKFPISRPNLTFSTLTVSNMSPEDSSIYLCSVGTSENIQYFGAGTRLSVL.

CDR3 region: CATSDLGAVNEQFF. The J gene is TRBJ2-1, the V gene TRBV24-1. The CDR3 loop spans 14 amino acids. Germline V lookup: CDR1 KGHDR, CDR2 SFDVKD.

The rearrangement links TRBV3-1 to TRBJ2-3. Germline-derived CDR1 and CDR2 are LGHDT and YNNKEL (reference sequence). The CDR3 totals 15 residues. The CDR3 sequence is CASSHIRASTDTQYF.

V usage is TRBV7-9 and J usage is TRBJ1-2; TCRdb selects TRBD1, and the lack of DNA leaves this call unchecked. Germline CDR1 reads SEHNR; CDR2 reads FQNEAQ (reference sequence). The CDR3 covers 12 residues. The CDR3 is CASRGQADGYTF.

The chain joins TRBV29-1 to TRBJ2-5; TCRdb proposes TRBD1, but this gene call is untestable without DNA. Per germline, CDR1 SQVTM and CDR2 ANQGSEA. This CDR3 comprises 13 residues. The CDR3: CSVPGGSRETQYF.

This chain uses TRBV20-1 with TRBJ2-1; the TCRdb call, TRBD1, lacks DNA for checking. CDR3 length: 16 residues. The germline gives CDR1 DFQATT, CDR2 SNEGSKA (reference sequence). CDR3 loop: CSARDSRDPQYNEQFF.

V and J are TRBV20-1 and TRBJ2-1; TCRdb returns TRBD2, unconfirmable since there is no DNA. This CDR3 is 15 amino acids long. Germline CDR1 is DFQATT and CDR2 is SNEGSKA (reference sequence). CDR3 sequence reads: CSASQAGLWYNEQFF.

The rearrangement uses TRBV20-1 and TRBJ1-2; absent DNA, TCRdb's TRBD1 call cannot be checked. CDR1 is DFQATT, CDR2 SNEGSKA, per germline (reference sequence). This CDR3 has 14 residues. The CDR3 region is CSARDRGVVYGYTF.

The chain's CDR3 is CASTDRYNEQFF. The gene calls are TRBV11-2 and TRBJ2-1. In germline, CDR1 is SGHAT, CDR2 FQNNGV. The CDR3 has 12 amino acids.

The rearrangement links TRBV4-2 to TRBJ2-7; TCRdb indicates TRBD2, and absent DNA this call remains unverified. Germline lookup yields CDR1 LGHNA and CDR2 YNFKEQ. The CDR3 covers 16 residues. The CDR3 sequence: CASSQIGTGGSYEQYF.

The V and J genes are TRBV12-3 or TRBV12-4 and TRBJ2-1; TCRdb indicates TRBD1, and absent DNA this call remains unverified. The length of the CDR3 is 17 residues. CDR3 residues: CASSLSPAGGSYNEQFF.

The chain couples TRBV4-2 to TRBJ2-5; TCRdb returns TRBD1, unconfirmable since there is no DNA. Looked up from germline, CDR1 is LGHNA and CDR2 is YNFKEQ. CDR3 length equals 13 residues. Here the CDR3 reads CASSPGSEETQYF.

This chain joins TRBV4-2 and TRBJ1-1; TCRdb's D gene call, TRBD1, goes unchecked for lack of DNA. The CDR3 is 17 residues long. Per the germline V gene, CDR1 is LGHNA and CDR2 is YNFKEQ. This CDR3 reads CASSPRAPLPLNTEAFF.

The gene calls are TRBV6-5 and TRBJ2-1; TCRdb's assignment of TRBD1 cannot be checked, as there is no DNA. This CDR3 has 17 residues. Looked up from germline, CDR1 is MNHEY and CDR2 is SVGAGI. CDR3 sequence reads: CASSYSTGRPKGDEQFF.

The chain carries TRBV18 and TRBJ2-1; TCRdb proposes TRBD2, but this gene call is untestable without DNA. CDR1 and CDR2 from the germline V gene are KGHSH and LQKENI. The CDR3 contains 15 residues. The CDR3 is CASSPGSGRWDEQFF. Using reference TRBV18 and TRBJ2-1 for the parts outside the CDR3, the full variable domain is NAGVMQNPRHLVRRRGQEARLRCSPMKGHSHVYWYRQLPEEGLKFMVYLQKENIIDESGMPKERFSAEFPKEGPSILRIQQVVRGDSAAYFCASSPGSGRWDEQFFGPGTRLTVL.

The chain employs TRBV6-2 or TRBV6-3 and TRBJ2-1; TCRdb indicates TRBD2, and absent DNA this call remains unverified. Germline-derived CDR1 and CDR2 are MNHEY and SVGEGT. The CDR3 runs 16 residues. CDR3 sequence: CASSYSAGLAGGPLFF.

The J gene is TRBJ2-1, the V gene TRBV20-1. The CDR3 length is 14 residues. Germline V lookup: CDR1 DFQATT, CDR2 SNEGSKA (reference sequence). The CDR3 sequence: CSARASVDYNEQFF.

The gene calls are TRBV6-1 and TRBJ2-7; TCRdb gives TRBD1 as the D gene, but with no DNA this cannot be confirmed. This CDR3 spans 14 amino acids. Looked up from germline, CDR1 is MNHNS and CDR2 is SASEGT. The CDR3 protein is CASRLQGVGYEQYF.

The CDR3 is CACLASGRAAYNEQFF. This chain uses TRBV6-5 with TRBJ2-1; without DNA, the TCRdb call of TRBD2 cannot be checked. Germline V gives CDR1 MNHEY, CDR2 SVGAGI. The CDR3 is 16 residues long.